Below are 27 T cell receptor beta chains sequenced from a single sample in a study of T cells in Graves' hyperthyroidism and ophthalmopathy. RNA transcripts gave rise to amplified TCR beta CDR3 regions. The TCR CDR3 first-round RT-PCR relied on the HTBI primer set. TCRdb re-called the multiplex PCR reads with MiXCR, one entry per CDR3 protein. Seen here are some 650,000 distinct CDR3 sequences, roughly a sixth observed once, and the top ten hold 2.5% to 4%. Sequencing was done on a sample of blood. Receptors were obtained from a woman in her 40s with Graves' ophthalmopathy.

The table lists this clonotype with many counts. The rearrangement joins TRBV9 to TRBJ1-1, with D perhaps matching TRBD1 (5 bases). The CDR3 has 15 amino acids. The V and J ends lost 0 bases and 1 base respectively, with 10 bases between them. Per the germline V gene, CDR1 is SGDLS and CDR2 is YYNGEE. The CDR3 loop is CASSVDPGRNTEAFF. The CDR3 bases are TGTGCCAGCAGCGTAGATCCAGGGCGGAACACTGAAGCTTTCTTT.

The V gene is TRBV24-1, the J gene TRBJ1-5; 12 bases fit TRBD1. Per the germline V gene, CDR1 is KGHDR and CDR2 is SFDVKD. The CDR3 spans 14 residues. V shed 10 bases, J shed 8 bases, and the junction held 8 bases outside the gene matches. The CDR3 region has the DNA TGTGCCACATCCGGGACAGGGGGCGTGGAGCCCCAGCATTTT. It encodes CATSGTGGVEPQHF.

V gene TRBV7-2 combines with J gene TRBJ1-4; TRBD1 might be the D (6 bases). Germline values: CDR1 SGHTA, CDR2 FQGNSA. The CDR3 extends over 16 amino acids. Trimming took 5 bases from V and 11 from J, leaving 24 bases between them. CDR3 amino acids: CASSQGGTSGVGKLFF. The DNA of the CDR3 is TGTGCCAGCAGCCAAGGAGGGACATCGGGAGTGGGTAAACTGTTTTTT.

This clonotype was recorded many times. The rearrangement joins TRBV3-1 to TRBJ1-3; D unclear. This CDR3 is built from 16 residues. The ends were cut back, 2 bases at V and 0 bases at J, with 11 bases in the middle. Germline CDR1 LGHDT, CDR2 YNNKEL (reference sequence). The CDR3 DNA reads TGTGCCAGCAGCCAACCGTACTCGGGCTCTGGAAACACCATATATTTT. Translation: CASSQPYSGSGNTIYF.

The rearrangement uses TRBV12-3 or TRBV12-4 and TRBJ1-1; 7 nucleotides align to TRBD1. With 6 bases clipped from V and 4 bases from J, the junction kept 8 bases outside the gene matches. The CDR3 contains 14 residues. The chain's CDR3 is CASRSTGESTEAFF. As DNA, the CDR3 is TGTGCCAGCAGATCAACAGGGGAATCCACTGAAGCTTTCTTT.

The chain recombines TRBV7-3 with TRBJ2-4; 14 positions match TRBD2. Germline assignment: CDR1 SGHTA and CDR2 FQGTGA. CDR3 length: 15 residues. The junction had 3 bases not matched to a gene; V was cut back by 5 bases and J by 6 bases. CDR3 amino acids: CASSLGTSGGNIQYF. CDR3 DNA sequence: TGTGCCAGCAGCCTCGGGACTAGCGGGGGAAACATTCAGTACTTC.

J is TRBJ1-3 and V is TRBV6-6; the D gene is possibly TRBD1 (5 bases). The CDR3 consists of 17 residues. V was clipped by 0 bases and J by 3 bases, with 15 bases between them. Germline loops: CDR1 MNHNY, CDR2 SVGAGI (reference sequence). This CDR3 reads CASSYSNRRGLGNTIYF. The CDR3 coding sequence is TGTGCCAGCAGTTACTCGAACAGGAGGGGACTTGGAAACACCATATATTTT.

This clonotype was detected a few times. The chain carries TRBV12-3 or TRBV12-4 and TRBJ2-1; unclear D gene. CDR3 length equals 12 residues. Trimming took 7 bases from V and 12 from J, leaving 16 bases between them. CDR3 DNA: TGTGCCAGCACCTTGGGTCGGAACGGGCAGTTCTTC. This codes for CASTLGRNGQFF.

This chain links TRBV6-2 or TRBV6-3 with TRBJ1-5; 9 nucleotides agree with TRBD1. The V gene end was trimmed by 10 bases and the J gene end by 6 bases; junction bases not matched to a gene: 10. The CDR3 consists of 14 residues. In germline, CDR1 is MNHEY, CDR2 SVGEGT. CDR3: CATIDDRGFQPQHF. DNA of the CDR3: TGTGCCACCATCGACGACAGGGGGTTTCAGCCCCAGCATTTT.

This clonotype showed up just a few times. The V call is TRBV7-9, the J call TRBJ2-7; D gene ambiguous. The V gene lost 5 bases and the J gene lost 3 bases, with 11 bases spanning the gap. This CDR3 has 13 residues. CDR1 is SEHNR, CDR2 FQNEAQ, per germline (reference sequence). The CDR3 protein is CASSINSDYEQYF. Written as DNA, the CDR3 is TGTGCCAGCAGCATCAACTCCGACTACGAGCAGTACTTC.

V gene TRBV29-1 combines with J gene TRBJ2-7, with TRBD1 matching over 8 bases. Germline loops: CDR1 SQVTM, CDR2 ANQGSEA. The CDR3 spans 14 residues. The ends lost 5 bases at V and 2 bases at J; junction bases unmatched: 8. CDR3 amino acids: CSVLLETGAYEQYF. In nucleotides, the CDR3 is TGCAGCGTTCTACTAGAGACAGGGGCCTACGAGCAGTACTTC.

There are many counts of this clonotype. The V call is TRBV2, the J call TRBJ1-6; D ambiguous. This CDR3 spans 14 amino acids. In germline, CDR1 is SNHLY, CDR2 FYNNEI. Trimming cost V 6 bases and J 5 bases, with 11 bases left between them. The CDR3 region has the DNA TGTGCCAGCAGGCGGGCTTCGGATAATTCACCCCTCCACTTT. As protein: CASRRASDNSPLHF.

In its sample, this clonotype was seen a few times. The chain employs TRBV27 and TRBJ2-3; the D is unclear. The germline gives CDR1 MNHEY, CDR2 SMNVEV (reference sequence). This CDR3 contains 15 residues. Trimming removed 0 bases from V and 0 bases from J, with 7 bases in between. DNA of the CDR3: TGTGCCAGCAGTTTATCCCCGCCTAGCACAGATACGCAGTATTTT. As protein: CASSLSPPSTDTQYF.

Ten or more counts support this clonotype. The genes are TRBV6-1 and TRBJ1-1, with D unresolved. Germline V gives CDR1 MNHNS, CDR2 SASEGT. This CDR3 is built from 14 residues. V was trimmed by 2 bases and J by 0 bases, leaving 7 bases between them. DNA of the CDR3: TGTGCCAGCAGTGAAAACAGTCTGAACACTGAAGCTTTCTTT. This sequence encodes CASSENSLNTEAFF.

This clonotype was recorded many times. The chain is built from TRBV12-3 or TRBV12-4 and TRBJ2-2; 9 bases agree with TRBD1. The CDR3 contains 19 residues. The J segment lost 7 bases and the V segment lost 1 base, leaving 16 bases of the junction unmatched. The CDR3 sequence: CASSLEGGFTGGAIGELFF. The DNA for the CDR3 is TGTGCCAGCAGTTTAGAAGGAGGCTTTACAGGGGGCGCGATCGGGGAGCTGTTTTTT.

This clonotype was detected ten times or more. The chain couples TRBV3-1 to TRBJ2-5; TRBD2 matches at 11 bases. The V gene's germline CDR1 is LGHDT and CDR2 YNNKEL (reference sequence). With V trimmed by 4 bases and J by 2 bases, 6 bases remained unmatched. The CDR3 covers 16 residues. The CDR3 nucleotides read TGTGCCAGCAGCCCACGGACTAGCGGGTATCAAGAGACCCAGTACTTC. This translates into CASSPRTSGYQETQYF.

This clonotype was seen many times. The chain carries TRBV30 and TRBJ1-2; D is unclear. Germline CDR1 GTSNPN, CDR2 SVGIG (reference sequence). V was cut by 2 bases and J by 8 bases, with 18 bases left in between. This CDR3 comprises 14 residues. The CDR3 sequence: CAWSQGSSLGGYTF. The CDR3 DNA is TGTGCCTGGAGTCAAGGGAGCTCTCTCGGGGGCTACACCTTC.

The chain employs TRBV6-2 or TRBV6-3 and TRBJ1-4; weak D call: TRBD1 (5 bases). Germline loops: CDR1 MNHEY, CDR2 SVGEGT. V was pared by 3 bases and J by 7 bases, with 9 bases between. The CDR3 runs to 13 residues. The CDR3 sequence is CASSYVRGEKLFF. As DNA, the CDR3 is TGTGCCAGCAGTTATGTTAGGGGTGAAAAACTGTTTTTT.

The V gene is TRBV20-1, the J gene TRBJ2-1, with TRBD1 matching 7 bases. The CDR3 length is 14 residues. Germline values: CDR1 DFQATT, CDR2 SNEGSKA (reference sequence). V lost 4 bases to trimming and J lost 3 bases; unmatched junction nucleotides: 6. The CDR3 DNA reads as TGCAGTGCTATTCTAGACAGGGACTACAATGAGCAGTTCTTC. This gives the protein CSAILDRDYNEQFF.

The V and J genes are TRBV11-2 and TRBJ2-4; 8 bases align to TRBD2. V lost 6 bases, J lost 2 bases, and 9 bases stayed unmatched. Germline-derived CDR1 and CDR2 are SGHAT and FQNNGV. The CDR3 loop spans 16 amino acids. In DNA form, the CDR3 reads TGTGCCAGCAGATCCATTAGCGGGACGTCCAAAAACATTCAGTACTTC. Translated, it gives CASRSISGTSKNIQYF.

V usage is TRBV5-8 and J usage is TRBJ2-1; 8 positions agree with TRBD1. Germline V gene data show CDR1 as SGHTS and CDR2 as YDEGEE. J was trimmed by 11 bases and V by 0 bases; bases with no gene match: 4. This CDR3 has 13 residues. The CDR3 sequence is CASSLEDREKQFF. DNA of the CDR3: TGTGCCAGCAGCTTGGAGGACAGGGAAAAGCAGTTCTTC. Full variable domain (remainder filled in from reference TRBV5-8 and TRBJ2-1): EAGVTQSPTHLIKTRGQQATLRCSPISGHTSVYWYQQALGLGLQFLLWYDEGEERNRGNFPPRFSGRQFPNYSSELNVNALELEDSALYLCASSLEDREKQFFGPGTRLTVL.

This clonotype turned up a few times. CDR3 bases: TGTGCCAGCAGCTTCGGACAGCCCCCCTCCTACGAGCAGTACTTC. It encodes CASSFGQPPSYEQYF. V usage is TRBV7-3 and J usage is TRBJ2-7; tentative D call: TRBD1 (6 bases). The CDR3 contains 15 residues. Germline CDR1 reads SGHTA; CDR2 reads FQGTGA. V lost 3 bases and J 0 bases, leaving 12 bases between the germline ends.

This chain uses TRBV3-1 with TRBJ1-1; a possible D gene is TRBD1 (5 bases). Germline V gene lookup returns CDR1 LGHDT and CDR2 YNNKEL (reference sequence). V shed 0 bases and J shed 1 base, with 21 bases lying between them. This CDR3 contains 19 residues. The CDR3 coding sequence is TGTGCCAGCAGCCAAGATCGGGGGAATCGGCAGCCCCCGAACACTGAAGCTTTCTTT. Amino acids: CASSQDRGNRQPPNTEAFF.

This clonotype was counted many times. CDR3: CASNPTVSYEQYF. The CDR3 nucleotides read TGTGCCAGCAACCCAACAGTCTCCTACGAGCAGTACTTC. V gene TRBV6-1 combines with J gene TRBJ2-7; D not resolved. Germline CDR1 is MNHNS and CDR2 is SASEGT. The CDR3 totals 13 residues. Trimming took off 7 bases at V and 0 bases at J, with 10 bases between the two ends.

This clonotype was counted ten times or more. CDR3 region: CASSLAGRAYEQYF. CDR3 coding DNA: TGTGCCAGCAGCTTAGCGGGGCGAGCCTACGAGCAGTACTTC. This sequence joins TRBV11-2 and TRBJ2-7; D may match TRBD1 or TRBD2 (5 bases each). CDR1 and CDR2 (germline): SGHAT, FQNNGV. The V gene lost 1 base and the J gene lost 2 bases, with 9 bases spanning the gap. CDR3 size: 14 residues. Drawing the rest from reference TRBV11-2 and TRBJ2-7, the complete variable domain is EAGVAQSPRYKIIEKRQSVAFWCNPISGHATLYWYQQILGQGPKLLIQFQNNGVVDDSQLPKDRFSAERLKGVDSTLKIQPAKLEDSAVYLCASSLAGRAYEQYFGPGTRLTVT.

CDR3 sequence (DNA): TGTGCCACCAGCAGAGACAGTCCCACGGGGGACATTCAGTACTTC. Its protein is CATSRDSPTGDIQYF. The chain links TRBV15 to TRBJ2-4; weak D call: TRBD2 (6 bases). Trimming cost V 0 bases and J 8 bases, with 14 bases left between them. Germline V lookup: CDR1 LNHNV, CDR2 YYDKDF (reference sequence). The CDR3 has 15 residues.

The chain links TRBV12-3 or TRBV12-4 to TRBJ1-2, with 8 bases fitting TRBD1. V shed 2 bases and J 4 bases; nucleotides not matched to a gene: 6. There are 15 residues in the CDR3. The CDR3 here is CASSLQGAHSYGYTF. DNA of the CDR3: TGTGCCAGCAGTTTACAGGGGGCGCACAGCTATGGCTACACCTTC.